Listed below are T cell receptor beta chains from one sample, sequenced in a study of molecular identifiers for immune sequencing clone quantification. TCRdb reprocessed the PCR reads with MiXCR, giving one entry per CDR3 protein. Among approximately 680,000 distinct CDR3 sequences listed, 25% were seen once. Sequenced sample: naive CD8+ T cells from blood, with Jurkat cell RNA spiked in. The receptors shown here come from a human donor in good health. Some libraries in this study had Jurkat cell RNA spiked in. Each CDR3 is given with its conserved first and last residue. The order of the fields is CDR3 DNA, CDR3 protein, V gene, clone size, D gene, J gene. D genes are given only for firm matches. Size tells how often a clone was seen (once, few, many) or the class of an expanded clone, and some rows leave it out.

DNA: TGTGCCAGCAGCAAAGACAGGCTTGACAATCAGCCCCAGCATTTT
CDR3: CASSKDRLDNQPQHF
V: TRBV7-8
size: NA
D: NA
J: TRBJ1-5

DNA: TGTGCCAGCAGTGAAGAGGTGGAGTACTCCTACGAGCAGTACTTC
CDR3: CASSEEVEYSYEQYF
V: TRBV6-1
size: many
D: NA
J: TRBJ2-7

DNA: TGTGCCAGCAGCAACGGGACGGTTTTCTATGGCTACACCTTC
CDR3: CASSNGTVFYGYTF
V: TRBV2
size: few
D: NA
J: TRBJ1-2

DNA: TGTGCCAGCAGTTACAATCCCCCGGGGGACGGACACATGAACACTGAAGCTTTCTTT
CDR3: CASSYNPPGDGHMNTEAFF
V: TRBV6-5
size: many
D: NA
J: TRBJ1-1

DNA: TGCAGTGCAACCGGGACAGGGGTGCCTCAGCCCCAGCATTTT
CDR3: CSATGTGVPQPQHF
V: TRBV20-1
size: many
D: TRBD1
J: TRBJ1-5

DNA: TGTGCCAGCAGTTTACGGACCAACTACGAGCAGTACTTC
CDR3: CASSLRTNYEQYF
V: TRBV28
size: NA
D: NA
J: TRBJ2-7

DNA: TGTGCCAGCAGTTACGCGGACTCCTACGAGCAGTACTTC
CDR3: CASSYADSYEQYF
V: TRBV6-5
size: NA
D: NA
J: TRBJ2-7

DNA: TGCGCCAGCAGCCCTATACAGGGGAACCAAGAGACCCAGTACTTC
CDR3: CASSPIQGNQETQYF
V: TRBV4-1
size: many
D: TRBD1
J: TRBJ2-5

DNA: TGTGCCAGCACCCGGATGTGGGGGGGGACGGTTGATACGCAGTATTTT
CDR3: CASTRMWGGTVDTQYF
V: TRBV12-3/TRBV12-4
size: NA
D: TRBD2
J: TRBJ2-3

DNA: TGTGCCAGCAGTTACTCGGACAGAGGGAACACTGAAGCTTTCTTT
CDR3: CASSYSDRGNTEAFF
V: TRBV6-5
size: NA
D: NA
J: TRBJ1-1

DNA: TGTGCCAGCAGCTCGAGTCTAGCGGGGGCCGTATACGAGCAGTACTTC
CDR3: CASSSSLAGAVYEQYF
V: TRBV7-9
size: many
D: TRBD2
J: TRBJ2-7

DNA: TGCGCCAGCAGCCAAGATAAGGCCGCCACAGATACGCAGTATTTT
CDR3: CASSQDKAATDTQYF
V: TRBV4-3
size: NA
D: NA
J: TRBJ2-3

DNA: TGTGCCAGCGGAGAAGGACTTCCCCTCCGAAATGAGCAGTTCTTC
CDR3: CASGEGLPLRNEQFF
V: TRBV5-4
size: NA
D: NA
J: TRBJ2-1

DNA: TGTGCCAGCAGTTACTGGTTTGGGACAGGCACCTACGAGCAGTACTTC
CDR3: CASSYWFGTGTYEQYF
V: TRBV6-2/TRBV6-3
size: many
D: TRBD1
J: TRBJ2-7

DNA: TGTGCCAGCAGTTTACTAGGTAGCGGGAGATGGTCAGATACGCAGTATTTT
CDR3: CASSLLGSGRWSDTQYF
V: TRBV27
size: NA
D: TRBD2
J: TRBJ2-3

DNA: TGTGCCAGTAGTATAGACTCTAGCGGGGGCCTCCAAGAGACCCAGTACTTC
CDR3: CASSIDSSGGLQETQYF
V: TRBV19
size: NA
D: TRBD2
J: TRBJ2-5

DNA: TGTGCCAGCAGTGTCGGGACAGGGGGCGAAAGCAATCAGCCCCAGCATTTT
CDR3: CASSVGTGGESNQPQHF
V: TRBV12-3/TRBV12-4
size: NA
D: TRBD1
J: TRBJ1-5

DNA: TGTGCCAGCAGCTTAGGCCCCCTAAATCTTTACTTC
CDR3: CASSLGPLNLYF
V: TRBV7-9
size: many
D: NA
J: TRBJ2-7

DNA: TGTGCCAGCAGTGAAGGGGAGTTAGGGTTCTCCTACGAGCAGTACTTC
CDR3: CASSEGELGFSYEQYF
V: TRBV6-1
size: few
D: NA
J: TRBJ2-7

DNA: TGCAGCGACGTAACAGGGGAAACAGCGAACACTGAAGCTTTCTTT
CDR3: CSDVTGETANTEAFF
V: TRBV29-1
size: many
D: TRBD1
J: TRBJ1-1

DNA: TGCAGCGTTGCAGGGGTGATCACTGAAGCTCTCTTT
CDR3: CSVAGVITEALF
V: TRBV29-1
size: NA
D: NA
J: TRBJ1-1

DNA: TGTGCCAGCAGCCGCACCGGGCAGGGAATCACCGGGGAGCTGTTTTTT
CDR3: CASSRTGQGITGELFF
V: TRBV7-9
size: many
D: NA
J: TRBJ2-2

DNA: TGTGCCAGCAGTCTACTCAGAGAGCCCCAGCATTTT
CDR3: CASSLLREPQHF
V: TRBV7-6
size: NA
D: NA
J: TRBJ1-5

DNA: TGCGCCAGCAGCCAAGACCACACGAGCTCCTACGAGCAGTACTTC
CDR3: CASSQDHTSSYEQYF
V: TRBV4-3
size: few
D: NA
J: TRBJ2-7

DNA: TGTGCCAGCAGTGTAAGAGGCGCCGGGGAGCTGTTTTTT
CDR3: CASSVRGAGELFF
V: TRBV27
size: NA
D: NA
J: TRBJ2-2

DNA: TGCAGTGCCCAAACCCTCGACGGAGGAATTAGCAATCAGCCCCAGCATTTT
CDR3: CSAQTLDGGISNQPQHF
V: TRBV20-1
size: many
D: NA
J: TRBJ1-5

DNA: TGCAGCGTTGAAGAGAGAAGGCGGTATGGCTACACCTTC
CDR3: CSVEERRRYGYTF
V: TRBV29-1
size: many
D: NA
J: TRBJ1-2

DNA: TGTGCCACCAACCCGGGACAGGGGTACGGAAACACCATATATTTT
CDR3: CATNPGQGYGNTIYF
V: TRBV6-5
size: few
D: TRBD1
J: TRBJ1-3

DNA: TGTGCCAGCAGCTTAACGGGAGTCACCTACAATGAGCAGTTCTTC
CDR3: CASSLTGVTYNEQFF
V: TRBV7-9
size: NA
D: NA
J: TRBJ2-1

DNA: TGTGCCAGCAGCTTGGAGGGACAGATGAACACTGAAGCTTTCTTT
CDR3: CASSLEGQMNTEAFF
V: TRBV5-6
size: many
D: TRBD1
J: TRBJ1-1

DNA: TGTGCCACCAGTGATCGGAGCCCCTCCGATCAGCCCCAGCATTTT
CDR3: CATSDRSPSDQPQHF
V: TRBV24-1
size: few
D: NA
J: TRBJ1-5

DNA: TGTGCCAGCCCATCGAGGGTCACCGGGGAGCTGTTTTTT
CDR3: CASPSRVTGELFF
V: TRBV2
size: few
D: NA
J: TRBJ2-2

DNA: TGTGCCAGCAGCTTAGCGAATACTGGAAACACCATATATTTT
CDR3: CASSLANTGNTIYF
V: TRBV7-9
size: many
D: NA
J: TRBJ1-3

DNA: TGTGCCAGCAGTTTAATCCCCCTAGCGAACCTTGGAGGAAATGAGCAGTTCTTC
CDR3: CASSLIPLANLGGNEQFF
V: TRBV28
size: many
D: NA
J: TRBJ2-1

DNA: TGTGCCAGCAGTCACTCACTAGCGAACAATGAGCAGTTCTTC
CDR3: CASSHSLANNEQFF
V: TRBV6-6
size: NA
D: TRBD2
J: TRBJ2-1

DNA: TGTGCCAGCAGTTTAACAACAGTCTGGACAGATACGCAGTATTTT
CDR3: CASSLTTVWTDTQYF
V: TRBV12-3/TRBV12-4
size: many
D: NA
J: TRBJ2-3

DNA: TGTGCCAGCAGTCAATGGACAGATGCCTACGAGCAGTACTTC
CDR3: CASSQWTDAYEQYF
V: TRBV6-2/TRBV6-3
size: few
D: NA
J: TRBJ2-7

DNA: TGTGCCAGCAGTTTGGAAGGGGGAAGCACAGATACGCAGTATTTT
CDR3: CASSLEGGSTDTQYF
V: TRBV12-3/TRBV12-4
size: NA
D: NA
J: TRBJ2-3

DNA: TGTGCCAGCCAGTTAACCGGGACAGGGTACACAGATACGCAGTATTTT
CDR3: CASQLTGTGYTDTQYF
V: TRBV2
size: NA
D: TRBD1
J: TRBJ2-3

DNA: TGCAGTGCTAGAGATCTCGGGGTGATGCGCGAGCAGTACTTC
CDR3: CSARDLGVMREQYF
V: TRBV20-1
size: NA
D: NA
J: TRBJ2-7

DNA: TGTGCCAGCAGTTTTTCCGGGGGCTCGGAGACCCAGTACTTC
CDR3: CASSFSGGSETQYF
V: TRBV6-9
size: NA
D: NA
J: TRBJ2-5

DNA: TGTGCCAGCAGAGACAGGGGATCCTCCTACGAGCAGTACTTC
CDR3: CASRDRGSSYEQYF
V: TRBV13
size: few
D: TRBD1
J: TRBJ2-7

DNA: TGTGCCAGCAGCGGTCGCAGGATGTTAGCTAATGAAAAACTGTTTTTT
CDR3: CASSGRRMLANEKLFF
V: TRBV21-1
size: many
D: NA
J: TRBJ1-4

DNA: TGCAGCGCCTCGACAGGGGCGGGACAGCCCCAGCATTTT
CDR3: CSASTGAGQPQHF
V: TRBV29-1
size: many
D: TRBD1
J: TRBJ1-5

DNA: TGTGCCTGTAGCCCGTGGGGCACTGAAGCTTTCTTT
CDR3: CACSPWGTEAFF
V: TRBV30
size: NA
D: NA
J: TRBJ1-1

DNA: TGTGCCAGCAGCTTATTAGCCCTCTACGAGCAGTACTTC
CDR3: CASSLLALYEQYF
V: TRBV11-2
size: few
D: NA
J: TRBJ2-7

DNA: TGCAGCGTTGATTTGGACAGGGTTTATGGCTACACCTTC
CDR3: CSVDLDRVYGYTF
V: TRBV29-1
size: NA
D: TRBD1
J: TRBJ1-2

DNA: TGCGCCAGCAGTGAGATCGGGTTTGGAGATACGCAGTATTTT
CDR3: CASSEIGFGDTQYF
V: TRBV10-2
size: many
D: NA
J: TRBJ2-3

DNA: TGTGCCAGCAGCCCGGACTTGGCGTCCTACGAGCAGTACTTC
CDR3: CASSPDLASYEQYF
V: TRBV14
size: NA
D: NA
J: TRBJ2-7

DNA: TGCGCCAGCAGCCCACAAGCGGGGCATCAGCCCCAGCATTTT
CDR3: CASSPQAGHQPQHF
V: TRBV4-1
size: many
D: NA
J: TRBJ1-5

DNA: TGCAGTGCTAGGGGGACCCAAGACACTGAAGCTTTCTTT
CDR3: CSARGTQDTEAFF
V: TRBV20-1
size: many
D: NA
J: TRBJ1-1

DNA: TGTGCCAGCAGCCTCCGGGGGGGCTTCCTGTCCTACGAGCAGTACTTC
CDR3: CASSLRGGFLSYEQYF
V: TRBV28
size: many
D: TRBD2
J: TRBJ2-7

DNA: TGCGCCAGCAGCCAATCGTTCCGGGACAGTAATGAAAAACTGTTTTTT
CDR3: CASSQSFRDSNEKLFF
V: TRBV4-3
size: NA
D: TRBD1
J: TRBJ1-4

DNA: TGCAGCGTTGCAGCCTATGAGCAGTTCTTC
CDR3: CSVAAYEQFF
V: TRBV29-1
size: many
D: NA
J: TRBJ2-1